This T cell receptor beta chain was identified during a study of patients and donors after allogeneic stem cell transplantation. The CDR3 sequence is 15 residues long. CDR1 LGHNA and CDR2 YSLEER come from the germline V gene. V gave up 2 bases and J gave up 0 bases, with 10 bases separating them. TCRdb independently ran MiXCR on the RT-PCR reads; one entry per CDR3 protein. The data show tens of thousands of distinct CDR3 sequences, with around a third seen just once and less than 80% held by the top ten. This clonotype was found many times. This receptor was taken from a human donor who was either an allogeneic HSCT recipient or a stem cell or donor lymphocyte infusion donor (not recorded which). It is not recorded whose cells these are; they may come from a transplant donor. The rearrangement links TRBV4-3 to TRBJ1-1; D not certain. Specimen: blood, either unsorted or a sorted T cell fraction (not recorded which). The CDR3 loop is CASSQLRNMNTEAFF. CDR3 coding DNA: TGCGCCAGCAGCCAACTACGGAATATGAACACTGAAGCTTTCTTT.